This is a list of T cell receptor beta chains from one sample in a study of long-term antiretroviral therapy in people with HIV. The method was immunoSEQ multiplex PCR; TCRdb's version includes in-frame clones alone and lacks a portion of them. In the table there are approximately 24,000 clones, roughly 84% of which are singletons. Sequenced here: unsorted PBMCs, sampled roughly 5.7 years after starting antiretroviral therapy. The receptors were sampled from a man aged 30 to 39 with HIV. Each CDR3 is given with its conserved first and last residue. D genes are given only for firm matches. A clone size is listed for some rows: how often the clone was seen (once, few, many), or a class if it is expanded.

v_gene: TRBV21-1; d_gene: -; abundance: -; j_gene: TRBJ2-7; CDR3nt: TGTGCCGGGGAGTGGTACGAGCAGTACTTC; CDR3aa: CAGEWYEQYF
v_gene: TRBV10-1; d_gene: TRBD1; abundance: few; j_gene: TRBJ2-4; CDR3nt: TGCGCCAGCAGTGGGACAGGGGGCGGTTGGGAAAACATTCAGTACTTC; CDR3aa: CASSGTGGGWENIQYF
v_gene: TRBV7-6; d_gene: TRBD2; abundance: -; j_gene: TRBJ2-1; CDR3nt: TGTGCCACCTCTAGCGGGAGGGCCGTCAATGAGCAGTTCTTC; CDR3aa: CATSSGRAVNEQFF
v_gene: TRBV4-2; d_gene: TRBD2; abundance: -; j_gene: TRBJ2-1; CDR3nt: TGTGCCAGCAGCCACCTGACTAGCGGGGGGGCCAGGAATGAGCAGTTCTTC; CDR3aa: CASSHLTSGGARNEQFF
v_gene: TRBV5-6; d_gene: TRBD2; abundance: once; j_gene: TRBJ2-5; CDR3nt: TGTGCCAGCAGCTTCGGCGGGGGGCACCAAGAGACCCAGTACTTC; CDR3aa: CASSFGGGHQETQYF
v_gene: TRBV7-3; d_gene: TRBD2; abundance: -; j_gene: TRBJ2-5; CDR3nt: TGTGCCAGCTCTATAGCGGGGGGGAAGTACCAAGAGACCCAGTACTTC; CDR3aa: CASSIAGGKYQETQYF
v_gene: TRBV18; d_gene: -; abundance: -; j_gene: TRBJ2-7; CDR3nt: TGTGCCAGCTCACCGGGGTCACCCGGACGCGAGCAGTACTTC; CDR3aa: CASSPGSPGREQYF
v_gene: TRBV21-1; d_gene: -; abundance: -; j_gene: TRBJ1-4; CDR3nt: TGTGCCAGCAGCGGGGGGGGTAGGGAAAAACTGTTTTTT; CDR3aa: CASSGGGREKLFF
v_gene: TRBV30; d_gene: -; abundance: -; j_gene: TRBJ1-2; CDR3nt: TGTGCCTGGCCCCGGGGGGGCCTTGGCTACACCTTC; CDR3aa: CAWPRGGLGYTF
v_gene: TRBV6-5; d_gene: -; abundance: -; j_gene: TRBJ1-1; CDR3nt: TGTGCCAGCAGGGGGCAGGGAAGTTTCACTGAAGCTTTCTTT; CDR3aa: CASRGQGSFTEAFF
v_gene: TRBV2; d_gene: -; abundance: -; j_gene: TRBJ2-3; CDR3nt: TGTGCCAGCAGTGGACTAGATATTAATACGCAGTATTTT; CDR3aa: CASSGLDINTQYF
v_gene: TRBV30; d_gene: -; abundance: -; j_gene: TRBJ1-6; CDR3nt: TGTGCCTGGAGTAAACGGGGAAAGGTCTCACCCCTCCACTTT; CDR3aa: CAWSKRGKVSPLHF
v_gene: TRBV7-9; d_gene: -; abundance: -; j_gene: TRBJ2-7; CDR3nt: TGTGCCAGCAGCGACACCTACGAGCAGTACTTC; CDR3aa: CASSDTYEQYF
v_gene: TRBV19; d_gene: -; abundance: -; j_gene: TRBJ2-3; CDR3nt: TGTGCCAGTAGCCCTCCTAGCACAGATACGCAGTATTTT; CDR3aa: CASSPPSTDTQYF
v_gene: TRBV7-3; d_gene: -; abundance: -; j_gene: TRBJ2-3; CDR3nt: TGTGCCAGCAGCTTAAGGCCCACAGATACGCAGTATTTT; CDR3aa: CASSLRPTDTQYF
v_gene: TRBV9; d_gene: TRBD1; abundance: -; j_gene: TRBJ2-7; CDR3nt: TGTGCCAGCAGCGGAGGGACAGGCTTCTACGAGCAGTACTTC; CDR3aa: CASSGGTGFYEQYF
v_gene: TRBV11-1; d_gene: -; abundance: -; j_gene: TRBJ2-1; CDR3nt: TGTGCCAGCAGCCCCCTCAGGTCGTACAATGAGCAGTTCTTC; CDR3aa: CASSPLRSYNEQFF
v_gene: TRBV27; d_gene: -; abundance: -; j_gene: TRBJ2-2; CDR3nt: TGTGCCAGCAGTTTACTCCCGGCCGGGTCAAACACCGGGGAGCTGTTTTTT; CDR3aa: CASSLLPAGSNTGELFF
v_gene: TRBV7-2; d_gene: TRBD1; abundance: few; j_gene: TRBJ2-7; CDR3nt: TGTGCCAGCAGCGACCCGGGACAGGGGTCCTCCTACGAGCAGTACTTC; CDR3aa: CASSDPGQGSSYEQYF
v_gene: TRBV11-2; d_gene: TRBD1; abundance: -; j_gene: TRBJ1-6; CDR3nt: TGTGCCAGCAGCTCCGGGACAGTGAGCTCCTATAATTCACCCCTCCACTTT; CDR3aa: CASSSGTVSSYNSPLHF
v_gene: TRBV7-2; d_gene: -; abundance: -; j_gene: TRBJ2-7; CDR3nt: TGTGCCAGCAGCTTGAGGCTCTGGGGGGTCTACGAGCAGTACTTC; CDR3aa: CASSLRLWGVYEQYF
v_gene: TRBV6-1; d_gene: -; abundance: -; j_gene: TRBJ2-7; CDR3nt: TGTGCCAGCAGCCTAGACTTCTACGAGCAGTACTTC; CDR3aa: CASSLDFYEQYF
v_gene: TRBV21-1; d_gene: -; abundance: -; j_gene: TRBJ1-5; CDR3nt: TGTGCCAGCAGCAAAGGCTTGATACCTAGCAATCAGCCCCAGCATTTT; CDR3aa: CASSKGLIPSNQPQHF
v_gene: TRBV6-5; d_gene: -; abundance: -; j_gene: TRBJ2-7; CDR3nt: TGTGCCAGCAGAAAACCCGGGGGTTCCCACGAGCAGTACTTC; CDR3aa: CASRKPGGSHEQYF
v_gene: TRBV5-6; d_gene: -; abundance: -; j_gene: TRBJ1-1; CDR3nt: TGTGCCAGCAGCTGGTTTAGGGGACAAGGGAACACTGAAGCTTTCTTT; CDR3aa: CASSWFRGQGNTEAFF